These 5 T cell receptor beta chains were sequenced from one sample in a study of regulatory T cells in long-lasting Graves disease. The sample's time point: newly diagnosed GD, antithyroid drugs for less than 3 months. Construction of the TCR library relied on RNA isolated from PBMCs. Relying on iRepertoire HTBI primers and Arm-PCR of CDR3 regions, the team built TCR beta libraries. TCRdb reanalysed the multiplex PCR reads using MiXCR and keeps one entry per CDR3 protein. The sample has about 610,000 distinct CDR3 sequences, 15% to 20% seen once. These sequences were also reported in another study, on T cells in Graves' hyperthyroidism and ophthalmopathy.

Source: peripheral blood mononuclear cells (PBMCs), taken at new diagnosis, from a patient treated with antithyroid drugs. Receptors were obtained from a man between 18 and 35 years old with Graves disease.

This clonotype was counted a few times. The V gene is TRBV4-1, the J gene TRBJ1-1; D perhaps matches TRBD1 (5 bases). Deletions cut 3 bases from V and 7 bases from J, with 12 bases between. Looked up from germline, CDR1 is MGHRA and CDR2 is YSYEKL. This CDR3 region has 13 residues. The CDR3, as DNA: TGCGCCAGCAGCCAGGAGACAGTTGTTGAAGCTTTCTTT. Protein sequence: CASSQETVVEAFF.

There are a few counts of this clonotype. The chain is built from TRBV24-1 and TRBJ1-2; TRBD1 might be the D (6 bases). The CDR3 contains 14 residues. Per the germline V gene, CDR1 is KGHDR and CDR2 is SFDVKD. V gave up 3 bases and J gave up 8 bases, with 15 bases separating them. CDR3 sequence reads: CATSDPRQDTGYTF. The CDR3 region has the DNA TGTGCCACCAGTGATCCTCGACAGGACACGGGCTACACCTTC.

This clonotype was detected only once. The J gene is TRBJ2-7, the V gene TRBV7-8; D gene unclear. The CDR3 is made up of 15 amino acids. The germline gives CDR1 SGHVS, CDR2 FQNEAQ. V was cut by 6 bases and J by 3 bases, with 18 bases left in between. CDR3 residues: CASSISGGSIYEQYF. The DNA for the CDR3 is TGTGCCAGCAGTATTTCTGGCGGAAGTATCTACGAGCAGTACTTC. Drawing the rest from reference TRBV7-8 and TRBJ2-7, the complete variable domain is GAGVSQSPRYKVAKRGQDVALRCDPISGHVSLFWYQQALGQGPEFLTYFQNEAQLDKSGLPSDRFFAERPEGSVSTLKIQRTQQEDSAVYLCASSISGGSIYEQYFGPGTRLTVT.

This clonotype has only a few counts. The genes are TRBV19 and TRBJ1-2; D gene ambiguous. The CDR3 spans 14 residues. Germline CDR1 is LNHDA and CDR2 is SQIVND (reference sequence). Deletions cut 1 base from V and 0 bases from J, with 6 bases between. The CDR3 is CASSIGDTNYGYTF. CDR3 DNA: TGTGCCAGTAGTATAGGGGATACTAACTATGGCTACACCTTC.

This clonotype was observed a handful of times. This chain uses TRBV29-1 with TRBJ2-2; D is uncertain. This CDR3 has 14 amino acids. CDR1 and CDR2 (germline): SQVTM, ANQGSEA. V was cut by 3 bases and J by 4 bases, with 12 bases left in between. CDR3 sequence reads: CSVEVGASTGELFF. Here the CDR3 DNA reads TGCAGCGTTGAGGTTGGTGCGTCCACCGGGGAGCTGTTTTTT.